Sequencing of this T cell receptor (beta chain) was carried out in a study of cytomegalovirus exposure and HLA in healthy donors. About the research overall: Approximately 190 million T cells yielded around 100 million unique TCR beta sequences, as an earlier analysis found. Findings of the study overall: It was taken for granted in presence/absence analyses that sequencing depth across donors was roughly uniform. The authors later found TCR association rates varying by HLA locus, with DRB1 most and HLA-C fewest.

With regard to this clone: The antigen is undetermined.

This CDR3 has 15 amino acids. V lost 5 bases and J lost 6; bases outside the gene matches: 12. Germline V CDR1 and CDR2: MNHEY, SMNVEV (reference sequence). Amplification used 60 Vbeta primers and 13 Jbeta primers. In the original workflow: The count from a later analysis was 60 million to 85 million unique TCR beta chains, some 12 million of them shared. TCRdb's copy holds only in-frame clones and misses some; the assay was immunoSEQ multiplex PCR. Clonal size and the V and J genes are those of that table, whereas D and trimming came from the DNA. The sample contains about 160,000 clones, over 60% of which appear only once.

Source material: PBMCs. The chain is built from TRBV27 and TRBJ1-1, with 7 bases fitting TRBD1. This receptor was identified in a woman aged 30 to 39 in good health and CMV-seronegative. CDR3 residues: CASSPFIKGASEAFF. CDR3 bases: TGTGCCAGCAGTCCCTTTATAAAGGGGGCATCTGAAGCTTTCTTT.